The present T cell receptor beta chain was sequenced within a study of T-cell reconstitution after alpha-beta-depleted transplantation in children. Researchers prepared the TCRbeta library using unique molecular identifiers, the study reports. TCRdb reprocessed the PCR reads with MiXCR, giving one entry per CDR3 protein. The sample lists approximately 520,000 distinct CDR3 sequences, 9.5% to 12% occurring once. Findings of the study overall: After transplant, at about two months, alpha-beta T cells were reportedly derived from several hundred expanded graft clones. T-cell counts and diversity at one year post-transplant came mainly from newly produced T cells. In some patients, recipient T cells and intrathymic progenitors surviving conditioning explained high day-60 diversity.

This clonotype came up a few times. What it binds is not known. The CDR3 length is 16 residues. The V end was cut by 3 bases, the J end by 9 bases, with 21 bases between. CDR1 is LGHNA and CDR2 is YNFKEQ in the germline V gene. Sample: PBMCs, mostly from graft donor cells, taken 180 days after TCRalphabeta/CD19-depleted stem cell transplant. The chain carries TRBV4-2 and TRBJ1-5, with a possible D match to TRBD1 (6 bases). This clonotype was obtained from a female patient aged 2-10 years who had a stem cell transplant for aplastic anemia, so the T cells may come from the graft donor. CDR3 region: CASSHLGAGTILPQHF. CDR3 bases: TGTGCCAGCAGCCACCTAGGGGCAGGGACAATCTTGCCCCAGCATTTT.